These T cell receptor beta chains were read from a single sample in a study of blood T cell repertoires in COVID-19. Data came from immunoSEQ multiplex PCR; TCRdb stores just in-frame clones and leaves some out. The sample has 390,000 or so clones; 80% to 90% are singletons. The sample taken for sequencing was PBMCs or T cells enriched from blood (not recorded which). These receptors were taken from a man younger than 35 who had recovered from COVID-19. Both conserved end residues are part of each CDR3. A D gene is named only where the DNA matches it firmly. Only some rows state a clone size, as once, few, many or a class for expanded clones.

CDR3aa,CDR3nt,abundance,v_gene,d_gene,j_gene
CASRRGTDHGNTIYF,TGTGCCAGCAGGCGGGGGACGGACCATGGGAACACCATATATTTT,few,TRBV6-5,.,TRBJ1-3
CASSEGDRAEQYF,TGTGCCAGCAGTGAAGGGGACAGGGCCGAGCAGTACTTC,.,TRBV25-1,TRBD1,TRBJ2-7
CASSHEGRTGLQFF,TGTGCCAGCAGCCATGAAGGCCGGACAGGGTTGCAGTTCTTC,.,TRBV3-1/TRBV3-2,TRBD1,TRBJ2-1
CASSTRGKQPQHF,TGTGCCAGCAGCACACGGGGGAAACAGCCCCAGCATTTT,.,TRBV7-2,.,TRBJ1-5
CASSVLGDNSPLHF,TGTGCCAGCAGTGTTCTAGGGGATAATTCACCCCTCCACTTT,once,TRBV2,.,TRBJ1-6
CASSSGGNSGANVLTF,TGCGCCAGCAGCTCAGGAGGCAACTCTGGGGCCAACGTCCTGACTTTC,.,TRBV4-3,.,TRBJ2-6
CASSSLGDYYSGANVLTF,TGTGCCAGCAGCTCACTGGGTGACTACTACTCTGGGGCCAACGTCCTGACTTTC,.,TRBV11-2,.,TRBJ2-6
CASSPTSGGAGELFF,TGTGCCAGCAGTCCGACTAGCGGGGGGGCCGGGGAGCTGTTTTTT,.,TRBV6-4,TRBD2,TRBJ2-2
CASSRGTGRNQPQHF,TGTGCCAGCAGCCGTGGGACAGGACGCAATCAGCCCCAGCATTTT,.,TRBV5-6,TRBD1,TRBJ1-5
CASSLEGTGITGELFF,TGCGCCAGCAGCTTGGAGGGGACAGGGATCACCGGGGAGCTGTTTTTT,.,TRBV5-1,TRBD1,TRBJ2-2
CASSRFPKGAYEQYF,TGTGCCAGCAGTCGATTCCCGAAGGGGGCGTACGAGCAGTACTTC,.,TRBV28,TRBD1,TRBJ2-7
CASSPTGGNTGELFF,TGTGCCAGCAGCCCGACAGGGGGGAACACCGGGGAGCTGTTTTTT,.,TRBV7-2,TRBD1,TRBJ2-2
CASRVRETQYF,TGCGCCAGCAGAGTGAGGGAGACCCAGTACTTC,.,TRBV10-1,.,TRBJ2-5